The rows below give T cell receptor beta chains drawn from one sample of a study of blood T cell repertoires in COVID-19. Sequenced by immunoSEQ multiplex PCR; TCRdb stores in-frame clones only, minus some. Here the sample spans some 150,000 clones, roughly 80% being singletons. The sample was peripheral blood. Receptor source: a human donor in a cohort sampled during active COVID-19. Both conserved end residues are part of each CDR3. A D gene is named only where the DNA matches it firmly. Not all rows give a size; the values are once, few, many and, for expanded clones, a class.

D	V	J	size	CDR3	DNA
.	TRBV7-9	TRBJ2-4	.	CASSQAGGQLAKNIQYF	TGTGCCAGCAGCCAAGCAGGGGGGCAGCTAGCCAAAAACATTCAGTACTTC
TRBD1	TRBV9	TRBJ1-5	.	CASSIWKGQVPFNQPQHF	TGTGCCAGCAGCATTTGGAAGGGACAGGTTCCATTCAATCAGCCCCAGCATTTT
TRBD2	TRBV7-3	TRBJ2-3	many	CASSLAGGSTDTQYF	TGTGCCAGCAGCCTAGCGGGCGGGAGCACAGATACGCAGTATTTT
TRBD2	TRBV24-1	TRBJ2-5	.	CATSSSSGGKETQYF	TGTGCCACCTCCTCTTCTAGCGGGGGGAAAGAGACCCAGTACTTC
.	TRBV5-1	TRBJ2-5	.	CASSSGWEETQYF	TGCGCCAGCAGCTCAGGGTGGGAAGAGACCCAGTACTTC
.	TRBV30	TRBJ1-2	.	CAWSVGALGYGYTF	TGTGCCTGGAGTGTAGGGGCCCTGGGCTATGGCTACACCTTC
TRBD2	TRBV6-5	TRBJ2-2	.	CATIPLAGAGELFF	TGTGCCACTATCCCCCTAGCGGGGGCCGGGGAGCTGTTTTTT
TRBD1	TRBV7-2	TRBJ2-1	.	CASSVQDRGWNEQFF	TGTGCCAGCAGTGTTCAGGACAGGGGTTGGAATGAGCAGTTCTTC
.	TRBV4-2	TRBJ1-4	.	CASNHDSTWGEKLFF	TGTGCCAGCAACCATGACAGTACTTGGGGTGAAAAACTGTTTTTT
.	TRBV7-9	TRBJ1-1	.	CASSLPKGQNTEAFF	TGTGCCAGCAGCCTCCCGAAGGGGCAGAACACTGAAGCTTTCTTT
.	TRBV9	TRBJ2-2	.	CASSVSPGRGTGELFF	TGTGCCAGCAGCGTATCACCAGGGCGGGGCACCGGGGAGCTGTTTTTT
TRBD1	TRBV4-1	TRBJ2-4	once	CASSQNRGPAKNIQYF	TGCGCCAGCAGCCAAAACAGGGGGCCGGCCAAAAACATTCAGTACTTC
.	TRBV6-5	TRBJ2-2	.	CASSPRRGGTGELFF	TGTGCCAGCAGTCCCCGACGAGGGGGCACCGGGGAGCTGTTTTTT
.	TRBV7-2	TRBJ1-1	.	CASSKEIAKSDTEAFF	TGTGCCAGCAGCAAAGAGATAGCGAAGTCAGACACTGAAGCTTTCTTT
TRBD1	TRBV4-3	TRBJ2-1	.	CASSQEDRLRLVF	TGCGCCAGCAGCCAAGAGGACAGGTTGCGATTGGTCTTC
.	TRBV19	TRBJ1-6	.	CASSGLLNNSPLHF	TGTGCCAGTAGTGGACTGTTAAATAATTCACCCCTCCACTTT
.	TRBV27	TRBJ2-7	.	CASSKFGEAYEQYF	TGTGCCAGCAGTAAGTTTGGGGAGGCCTACGAGCAGTACTTC
TRBD1	TRBV11-2	TRBJ2-7	.	CASRGQGRNEQYF	TGTGCCAGCAGGGGACAGGGCAGGAACGAGCAGTACTTC
TRBD2	TRBV28	TRBJ2-1	.	CASRPPGTRFSDEQFF	TGTGCCAGCAGGCCCCCCGGGACTAGGTTCAGCGATGAGCAGTTCTTC
.	TRBV21-1	TRBJ1-2	.	CASPDRVYGYTF	TGTGCCAGCCCGGACAGGGTCTATGGCTACACCTTC
.	TRBV5-6	TRBJ2-7	.	CASSLTRRDSYEQYF	TGTGCCAGCAGCCTGACACGCCGTGACAGCTACGAGCAGTACTTC
TRBD1	TRBV10-3	TRBJ1-6	.	CAISEQDRLNSPLHF	TGTGCCATCAGTGAACAGGACAGGTTGAATTCACCCCTCCACTTT
.	TRBV30	TRBJ1-4	.	CAWSVFGKSEKLFF	TGTGCCTGGAGTGTATTCGGTAAAAGTGAAAAACTGTTTTTT
.	TRBV21-1	TRBJ1-1	.	CASSKDLQMNTEAFF	TGTGCCAGCAGCAAAGATCTACAGATGAACACTGAAGCTTTCTTT